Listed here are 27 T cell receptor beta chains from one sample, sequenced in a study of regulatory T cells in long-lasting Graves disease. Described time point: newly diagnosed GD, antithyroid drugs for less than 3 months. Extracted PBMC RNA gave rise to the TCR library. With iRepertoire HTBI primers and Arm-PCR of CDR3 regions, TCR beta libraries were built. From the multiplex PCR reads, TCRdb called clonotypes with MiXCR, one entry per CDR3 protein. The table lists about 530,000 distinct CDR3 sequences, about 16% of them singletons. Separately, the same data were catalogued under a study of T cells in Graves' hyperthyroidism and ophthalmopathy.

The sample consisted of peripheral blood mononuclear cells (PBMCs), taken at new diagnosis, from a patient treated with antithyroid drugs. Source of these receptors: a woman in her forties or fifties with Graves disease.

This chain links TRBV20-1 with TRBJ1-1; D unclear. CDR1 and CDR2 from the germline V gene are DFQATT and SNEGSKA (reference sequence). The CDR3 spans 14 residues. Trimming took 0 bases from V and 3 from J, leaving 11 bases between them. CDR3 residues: CSARDGTADTEAFF. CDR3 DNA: TGCAGTGCTAGAGATGGTACGGCGGACACTGAAGCTTTCTTT.

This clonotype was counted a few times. CDR3 sequence (DNA): TGTGCCAGCACCTCGGGACAGGCGGCCTACAATGAGCAGTTCTTC. Its protein is CASTSGQAAYNEQFF. The gene calls are TRBV12-3 or TRBV12-4 and TRBJ2-1; 8 bases map to TRBD1. Losses at the gene ends were 7 bases for V and 2 bases for J; bases not matched to a gene: 7. The CDR3 runs 15 residues.

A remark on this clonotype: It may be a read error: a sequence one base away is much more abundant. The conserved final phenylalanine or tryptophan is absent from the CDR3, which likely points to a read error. The CDR3 DNA sequence: TGTGCCAGCAGGACGGGGACAGGGGGTACGCAGTATCTT. Its protein product is CASRTGTGGTQYL. The chain uses TRBV6-2 or TRBV6-3 and TRBJ2-3, with TRBD1 matching over 11 bases. The CDR3 runs to 13 residues. Germline V lookup: CDR1 MNHEY, CDR2 SVGEGT. V dropped 6 bases and J dropped 8; count of bases not matched to a gene: 4.

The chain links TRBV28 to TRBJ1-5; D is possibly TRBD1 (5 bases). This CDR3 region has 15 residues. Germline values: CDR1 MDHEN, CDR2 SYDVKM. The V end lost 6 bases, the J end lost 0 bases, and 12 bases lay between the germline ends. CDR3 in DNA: TGTGCCAGCAGGGGGGACTCCAATAGCAATCAGCCCCAGCATTTT. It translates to CASRGDSNSNQPQHF.

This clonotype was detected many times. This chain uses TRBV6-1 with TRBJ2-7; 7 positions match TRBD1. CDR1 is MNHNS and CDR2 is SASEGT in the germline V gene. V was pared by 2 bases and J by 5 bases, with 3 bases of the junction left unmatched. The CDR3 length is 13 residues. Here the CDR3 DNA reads TGTGCCAGCAGTGAAACAGGGGCCGACGAGCAGTACTTC. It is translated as CASSETGADEQYF.

The DNA of the CDR3 is TGTGCCAGCAGTTTAACTACGAGCTCCTACAATGAGCAGTTCTTC. Encoded protein: CASSLTTSSYNEQFF. The J gene is TRBJ2-1, the V gene TRBV2, with D unresolved. The CDR3 is made up of 15 amino acids. Looked up from germline, CDR1 is SNHLY and CDR2 is FYNNEI. V lost 5 bases, J lost 0 bases, and 11 bases lay in between.

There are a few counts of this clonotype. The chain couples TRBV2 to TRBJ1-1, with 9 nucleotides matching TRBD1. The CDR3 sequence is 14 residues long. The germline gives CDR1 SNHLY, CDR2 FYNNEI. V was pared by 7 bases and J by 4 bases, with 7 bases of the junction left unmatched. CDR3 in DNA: TGTGCCAGCACTTACGACAGGGGGGCCACTGAAGCTTTCTTT. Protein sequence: CASTYDRGATEAFF.

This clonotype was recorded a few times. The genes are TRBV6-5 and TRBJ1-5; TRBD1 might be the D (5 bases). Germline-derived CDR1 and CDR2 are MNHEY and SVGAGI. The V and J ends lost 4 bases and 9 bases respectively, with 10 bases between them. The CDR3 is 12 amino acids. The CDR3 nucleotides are TGTGCCAGCAGTTCCGGGGGGAGGCCCCAGCATTTT. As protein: CASSSGGRPQHF.

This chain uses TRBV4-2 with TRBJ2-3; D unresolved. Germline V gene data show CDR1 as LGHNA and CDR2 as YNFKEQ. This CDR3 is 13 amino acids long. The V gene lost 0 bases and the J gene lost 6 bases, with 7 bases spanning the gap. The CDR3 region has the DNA TGTGCCAGCAGCCAAGAAAGGCGGGATACGCAGTATTTT. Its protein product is CASSQERRDTQYF.

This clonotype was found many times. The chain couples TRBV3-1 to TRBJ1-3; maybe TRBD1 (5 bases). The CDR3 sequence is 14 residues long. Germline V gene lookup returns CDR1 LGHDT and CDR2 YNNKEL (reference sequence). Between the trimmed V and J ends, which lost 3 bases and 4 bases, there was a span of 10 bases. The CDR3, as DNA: TGTGCCAGCAGCCAGAATGGGGCCGGAAACACCATATATTTT. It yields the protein CASSQNGAGNTIYF.

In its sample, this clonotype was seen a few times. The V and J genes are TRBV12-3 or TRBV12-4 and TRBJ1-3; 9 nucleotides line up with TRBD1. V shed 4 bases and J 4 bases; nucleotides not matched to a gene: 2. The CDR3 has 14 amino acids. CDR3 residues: CASSYRGPGNTIYF. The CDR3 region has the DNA TGTGCCAGCAGTTACAGGGGGCCCGGAAACACCATATATTTT.

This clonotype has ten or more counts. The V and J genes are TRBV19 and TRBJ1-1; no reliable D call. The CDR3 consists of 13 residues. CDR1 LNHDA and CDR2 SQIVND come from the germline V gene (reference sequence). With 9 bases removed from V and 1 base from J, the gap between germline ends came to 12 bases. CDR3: CASRMTANTEAFF. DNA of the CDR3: TGTGCCAGCAGAATGACGGCGAACACTGAAGCTTTCTTT.

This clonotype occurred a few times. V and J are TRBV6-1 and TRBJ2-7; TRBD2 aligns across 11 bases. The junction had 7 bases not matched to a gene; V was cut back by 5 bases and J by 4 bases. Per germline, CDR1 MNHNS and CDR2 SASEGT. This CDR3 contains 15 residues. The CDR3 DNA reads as TGTGCCAGCAGTAATAGCGGGGGGGCCGGGTACGAGCAGTACTTC. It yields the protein CASSNSGGAGYEQYF.

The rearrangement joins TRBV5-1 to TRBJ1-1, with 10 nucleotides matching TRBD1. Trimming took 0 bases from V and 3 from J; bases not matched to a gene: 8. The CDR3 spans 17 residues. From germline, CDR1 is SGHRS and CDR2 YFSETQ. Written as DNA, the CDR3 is TGCGCCAGCAGCTTGGGGGGACAGGGGATAATGGACACTGAAGCTTTCTTT. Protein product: CASSLGGQGIMDTEAFF. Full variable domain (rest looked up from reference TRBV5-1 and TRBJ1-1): KAGVTQTPRYLIKTRGQQVTLSCSPISGHRSVSWYQQTPGQGLQFLFEYFSETQRNKGNFPGRFSGRQFSNSRSEMNVSTLELGDSALYLCASSLGGQGIMDTEAFFGQGTRLTVV.

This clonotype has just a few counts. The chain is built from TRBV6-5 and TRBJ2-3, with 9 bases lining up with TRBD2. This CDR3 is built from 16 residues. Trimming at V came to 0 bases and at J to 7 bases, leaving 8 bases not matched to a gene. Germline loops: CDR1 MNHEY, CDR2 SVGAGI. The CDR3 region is CASSYSQAGGVNTQYF. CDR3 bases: TGTGCCAGCAGTTACTCGCAGGCGGGGGGGGTAAATACGCAGTATTTT.

The CDR3 DNA reads as TGTGCCATCAGTTCGGCGGACAATACCTACGAGCAGTACTTC. This encodes CAISSADNTYEQYF. The gene calls are TRBV10-3 and TRBJ2-7; the D gene is possibly TRBD1 (5 bases). This CDR3 is 14 amino acids long. The V end lost 5 bases, the J end lost 2 bases, and 13 bases lay between the germline ends. Germline assignment: CDR1 ENHRY and CDR2 SYGVKD.

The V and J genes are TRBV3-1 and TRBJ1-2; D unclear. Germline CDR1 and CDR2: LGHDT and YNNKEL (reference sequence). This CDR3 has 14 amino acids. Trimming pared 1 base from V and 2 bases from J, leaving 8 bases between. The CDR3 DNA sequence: TGTGCCAGCAGCCAAGGCGGAGTAAACTATGGCTACACCTTC. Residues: CASSQGGVNYGYTF.

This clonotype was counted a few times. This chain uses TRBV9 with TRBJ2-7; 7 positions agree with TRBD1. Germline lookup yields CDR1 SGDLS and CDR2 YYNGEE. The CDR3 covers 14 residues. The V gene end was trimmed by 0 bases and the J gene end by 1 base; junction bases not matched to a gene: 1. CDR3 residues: CASSVGRGSYEQYF. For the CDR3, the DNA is TGTGCCAGCAGCGTAGGCAGGGGGTCCTACGAGCAGTACTTC.

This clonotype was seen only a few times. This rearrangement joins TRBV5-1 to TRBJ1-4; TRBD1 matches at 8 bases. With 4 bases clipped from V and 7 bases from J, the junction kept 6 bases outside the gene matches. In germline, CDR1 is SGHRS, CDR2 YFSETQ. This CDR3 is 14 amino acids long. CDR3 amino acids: CASSQDRDSEKLFF. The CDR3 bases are TGCGCCAGCAGCCAGGACAGGGACTCTGAAAAACTGTTTTTT.

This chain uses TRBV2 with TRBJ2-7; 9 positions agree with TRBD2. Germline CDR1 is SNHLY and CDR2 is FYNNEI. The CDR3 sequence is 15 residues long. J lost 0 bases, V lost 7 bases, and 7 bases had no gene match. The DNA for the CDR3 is TGTGCCAGCAAGGAGCGGGGGGCCTTCTCCTACGAGCAGTACTTC. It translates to CASKERGAFSYEQYF.

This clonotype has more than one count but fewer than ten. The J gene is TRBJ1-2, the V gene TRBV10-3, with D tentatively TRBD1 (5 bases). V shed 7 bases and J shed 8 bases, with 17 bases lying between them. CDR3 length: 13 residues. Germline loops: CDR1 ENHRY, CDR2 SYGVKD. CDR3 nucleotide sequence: TGTGCCATCACCATCCGGGGGGATGGCGGCTACACCTTC. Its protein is CAITIRGDGGYTF.

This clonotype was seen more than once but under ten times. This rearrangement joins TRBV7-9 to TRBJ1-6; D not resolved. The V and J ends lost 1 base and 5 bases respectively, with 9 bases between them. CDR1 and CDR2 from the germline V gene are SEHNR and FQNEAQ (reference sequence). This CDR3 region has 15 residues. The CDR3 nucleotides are TGTGCCAGCAGCTTAGGGGTACTTGATAATTCACCCCTCCACTTT. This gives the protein CASSLGVLDNSPLHF.

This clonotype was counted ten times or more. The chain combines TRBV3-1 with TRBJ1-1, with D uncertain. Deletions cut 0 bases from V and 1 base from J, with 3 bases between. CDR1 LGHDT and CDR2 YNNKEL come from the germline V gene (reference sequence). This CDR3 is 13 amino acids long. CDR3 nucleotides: TGTGCCAGCAGCCAAGAGGCGAACACTGAAGCTTTCTTT. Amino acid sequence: CASSQEANTEAFF.

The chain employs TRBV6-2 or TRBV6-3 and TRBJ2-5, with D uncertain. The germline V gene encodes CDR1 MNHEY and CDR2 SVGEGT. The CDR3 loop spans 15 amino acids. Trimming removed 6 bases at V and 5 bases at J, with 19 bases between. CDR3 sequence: CASSPYVSGWETQYF. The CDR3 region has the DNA TGTGCCAGCAGCCCTTACGTTTCTGGGTGGGAGACCCAGTACTTC.

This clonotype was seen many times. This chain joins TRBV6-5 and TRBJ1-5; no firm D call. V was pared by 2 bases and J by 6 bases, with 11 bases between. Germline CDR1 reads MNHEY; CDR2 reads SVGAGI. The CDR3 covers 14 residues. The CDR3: CASSYGREGQPQHF. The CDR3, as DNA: TGTGCCAGCAGTTACGGAAGGGAGGGTCAGCCCCAGCATTTT.

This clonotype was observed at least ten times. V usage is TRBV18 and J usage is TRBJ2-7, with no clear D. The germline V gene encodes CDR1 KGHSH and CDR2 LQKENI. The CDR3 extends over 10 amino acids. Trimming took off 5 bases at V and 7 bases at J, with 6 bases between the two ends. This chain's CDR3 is CASSGMEQYF. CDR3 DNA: TGTGCCAGCTCAGGCATGGAGCAGTACTTC.

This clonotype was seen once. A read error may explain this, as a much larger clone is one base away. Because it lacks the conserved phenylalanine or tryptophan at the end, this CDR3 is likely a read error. CDR3 region: CASSLSPLSDTQYL. Here the CDR3 DNA reads TGTGCCAGCAGCTTAAGTCCGCTGTCGGATACGCAGTATCTT. J is TRBJ2-3 and V is TRBV7-3, with unresolved D. V shed 1 base and J shed 6 bases, with 11 bases lying between them. This CDR3 comprises 14 residues. Germline V gene lookup returns CDR1 SGHTA and CDR2 FQGTGA.